This entry lists 25 T cell receptor beta chains sequenced from one sample in a study of blood T cell repertoires in COVID-19. Data came from immunoSEQ multiplex PCR; TCRdb stores just in-frame clones and leaves some out. This sample has hundreds of thousands of clones; about nine tenths occur once, and the top ten carry approximately 9%. Input material: PBMCs or T cells enriched from blood (not recorded which). Receptor source: a woman aged 18-30 years who had recovered from COVID-19.

The rearrangement joins TRBV5-8 to TRBJ1-5; TRBD1 matches at 8 bases. The V gene end was trimmed by 5 bases and the J gene end by 1 base; junction bases not matched to a gene: 11. Per germline, CDR1 SGHTS and CDR2 YDEGEE. The CDR3 is 17 amino acids. The chain's CDR3 is CASRDRQGIGSNQPQHF. The CDR3, as DNA: TGTGCCAGCAGAGACAGACAGGGGATTGGGAGCAATCAGCCCCAGCATTTT.

The V gene is TRBV29-1, the J gene TRBJ2-3; TRBD1 aligns across 9 bases. This CDR3 is 14 amino acids long. From germline, CDR1 is SQVTM and CDR2 ANQGSEA. Germline trimming cut 4 bases from V and 6 bases from J; bases unmatched to any gene: 8. The CDR3 DNA follows: TGCAGCGTTGTAACAGGGGGCCCCCTGGATACGCAGTATTTT. Amino acid sequence: CSVVTGGPLDTQYF.

The gene calls are TRBV6-2 or TRBV6-3 and TRBJ2-1, with 12 bases fitting TRBD2. The CDR3 runs to 15 residues. Per germline, CDR1 MNHEY and CDR2 SVGEGT. V was pared by 2 bases and J by 9 bases, with 5 bases of the junction left unmatched. The CDR3 nucleotides read TGTGCCAGCAGTTACCGACTAGCGGGAGCCGCTGAGCAGTTCTTC. Residues: CASSYRLAGAAEQFF.

V usage is TRBV4-3 and J usage is TRBJ2-7, with D tentatively TRBD1 (5 bases). V shed 1 base and J shed 7 bases, with 11 bases lying between them. The CDR3 has 13 residues. CDR1 is LGHNA, CDR2 YSLEER, per germline. The CDR3 coding sequence is TGCGCCAGCAGCCAAGTTTTTCAGGGAGAGCAGTACTTC. It is translated as CASSQVFQGEQYF.

The chain uses TRBV7-2 and TRBJ2-1, with a weak D call TRBD2 (8 bases). CDR3 length: 15 amino acids. Trimming removed 5 bases at V and 5 bases at J, with 16 bases between. CDR1 and CDR2 (germline): SGHTA, FQGNSA. The CDR3 DNA sequence: TGTGCCAGCAGCCCGAGCGGGGGACAGAACAATGAGCAGTTCTTC. Amino acid sequence: CASSPSGGQNNEQFF.

The chain uses TRBV4-1 and TRBJ1-6, with TRBD1 as a possible D gene (6 bases). V was cut by 5 bases and J by 8 bases, with 16 bases left in between. Per germline, CDR1 MGHRA and CDR2 YSYEKL. There are 15 residues in the CDR3. As DNA, the CDR3 is TGCGCCAGCAGCACAAGAGAGGGGGTGTATTCACCCCTCCACTTT. Residues: CASSTREGVYSPLHF.

V gene TRBV28 combines with J gene TRBJ1-2, with 7 positions matching TRBD1. The CDR3 is 14 residues long. The V and J ends lost 7 bases and 8 bases, in that order; junction bases with no gene match: 13. Per the germline V gene, CDR1 is MDHEN and CDR2 is SYDVKM. CDR3 loop: CASNRPGQRGGYTF. The CDR3 coding sequence is TGTGCCAGCAATCGGCCGGGACAGAGAGGAGGCTACACCTTC.

In DNA form, the CDR3 reads TGTGCCAGCATCCGACGATCGGGTACTTATAATTCACCCCTCCACTTT. This encodes CASIRRSGTYNSPLHF. This chain uses TRBV28 with TRBJ1-6; D gene ambiguous. CDR3 length equals 16 residues. Per germline, CDR1 MDHEN and CDR2 SYDVKM. V was clipped by 7 bases and J by 4 bases, with 17 bases between them.

The V and J genes are TRBV27 and TRBJ1-3; D unclear. CDR3 size: 14 residues. The V gene's germline CDR1 is MNHEY and CDR2 SMNVEV (reference sequence). With 0 bases removed from V and 3 bases from J, the gap between germline ends came to 6 bases. This chain's CDR3 is CASSLSTHGNTIYF. CDR3 sequence (DNA): TGTGCCAGCAGTTTATCGACACATGGAAACACCATATATTTT.

This clone was observed a few times. The CDR3 loop is CASSLGWEKSGGSYNEQFF. The CDR3 nucleotides are TGTGCCAGCAGCTTGGGCTGGGAAAAAAGCGGGGGCTCCTACAATGAGCAGTTCTTC. The chain couples TRBV5-6 to TRBJ2-1, with 8 bases lining up with TRBD2. The CDR3 is 19 residues long. In germline, CDR1 is SGHDT, CDR2 YYEEEE. The junction had 11 bases not matched to a gene; V was cut back by 0 bases and J by 0 bases.

The chain has TRBV9 and TRBJ1-3; D ambiguous. This CDR3 is 14 amino acids long. CDR1 and CDR2 (germline): SGDLS, YYNGEE. The V and J ends lost 2 bases and 4 bases respectively, with 10 bases between them. The CDR3 loop is CASSVSGYGNTIYF. CDR3 coding DNA: TGTGCCAGCAGCGTTTCCGGGTACGGAAACACCATATATTTT.

This chain uses TRBV4-3 with TRBJ1-4; TRBD1 matches at 9 bases. Trimming cost V 4 bases and J 4 bases; bases outside gene matches: 4. CDR1 is LGHNA and CDR2 is YSLEER in the germline V gene. The CDR3 sequence is 15 residues long. In DNA, the CDR3 is TGCGCCAGCAGCCTGACAGGGGGGGGTAATGAAAAACTGTTTTTT. This gives the protein CASSLTGGGNEKLFF.

The chain recombines TRBV5-1 with TRBJ2-2; 10 bases are a match to TRBD2. The CDR3 covers 16 residues. Trimming removed 4 bases from V and 6 bases from J; junction bases left unmatched: 9. Germline V gene lookup returns CDR1 SGHRS and CDR2 YFSETQ. As DNA, the CDR3 is TGCGCCAGCAGCCTAGGGACTAGCGAGGAGTCCGGGGAGCTGTTTTTT. This codes for CASSLGTSEESGELFF.

In the case of this clone: The identical CDR3 is also encoded by other nucleotide sequences in the sample. The gene calls are TRBV18 and TRBJ1-2; 10 nucleotides match TRBD1. The CDR3 has 14 residues. Unmatched junction bases numbered 4, after V lost 6 bases and J lost 3 bases. Germline CDR1 reads KGHSH; CDR2 reads LQKENI. The CDR3 nucleotides are TGTGCCAGCTCGCCCGGGACAGGGGACTATGGCTACACCTTC. Translated, it gives CASSPGTGDYGYTF.

The chain uses TRBV2 and TRBJ2-5, with D maybe TRBD1 (6 bases). The germline gives CDR1 SNHLY, CDR2 FYNNEI. The CDR3 is made up of 15 amino acids. V was cut by 7 bases and J by 5 bases, with 20 bases left in between. CDR3 coding DNA: TGTGCCAGCAAATTCCTACAGGGTTCCCAGGAGACCCAGTACTTC. Translated: CASKFLQGSQETQYF.

The rearrangement joins TRBV19 to TRBJ2-5, with 7 bases aligning to TRBD1. The CDR3 spans 16 residues. Germline V gene lookup returns CDR1 LNHDA and CDR2 SQIVND (reference sequence). V lost 3 bases to trimming and J lost 4 bases; unmatched junction nucleotides: 11. The CDR3 coding sequence is TGTGCCAGTAGTATGAAGTTTCTACAGGGGCGAGAGACCCAGTACTTC. Translating it yields CASSMKFLQGRETQYF.

V and J are TRBV19 and TRBJ2-1; D gene uncertain. Trimming left V 1 base short and J 0 bases short, with 13 bases between. The CDR3 loop spans 17 amino acids. Germline V gene data show CDR1 as LNHDA and CDR2 as SQIVND (reference sequence). CDR3: CASSIGHPASSYNEQFF. The CDR3, as DNA: TGTGCCAGTAGTATAGGCCACCCAGCTAGCTCCTACAATGAGCAGTTCTTC.

The V and J genes are TRBV2 and TRBJ1-1; no clear D. The V gene lost 9 bases and the J gene lost 8 bases, with 22 bases spanning the gap. CDR1 and CDR2 from the germline V gene are SNHLY and FYNNEI. This CDR3 spans 14 amino acids. The CDR3 reads CASSSSQYQGEAFF. In DNA, the CDR3 is TGTGCCAGTTCAAGTAGCCAGTATCAAGGAGAAGCTTTCTTT.

V usage is TRBV5-5 and J usage is TRBJ1-2; 8 bases line up with TRBD1. From germline, CDR1 is SGHKS and CDR2 YYEKEE (reference sequence). Trimming cost V 0 bases and J 7 bases; bases outside gene matches: 17. The CDR3 is 18 residues long. CDR3 in amino acids: CASSLVGQGALMKGGYTF. DNA for the CDR3: TGTGCCAGCAGCTTGGTGGGTCAGGGGGCCTTAATGAAAGGTGGCTACACCTTC.

V gene TRBV19 combines with J gene TRBJ2-3, with 8 bases lining up with TRBD1. The V segment lost 4 bases and the J segment 8 bases; nucleotides outside the gene matches: 8. CDR3 size: 14 residues. Germline CDR1 and CDR2: LNHDA and SQIVND (reference sequence). The CDR3 here is CASSTTGGSVTQYF. The CDR3 DNA reads TGTGCCAGTAGTACCACAGGGGGGTCCGTTACGCAGTATTTT.

This clone appeared once. The J gene is TRBJ2-3, the V gene TRBV15; the D gene is possibly TRBD2 (5 bases). Germline-derived CDR1 and CDR2 are LNHNV and YYDKDF (reference sequence). The CDR3 has 15 residues. V lost 0 bases and J lost 0, with 7 bases in between. Here the CDR3 reads CATSRETGSTDTQYF. The CDR3, as DNA: TGTGCCACCAGCAGAGAGACGGGGAGCACAGATACGCAGTATTTT.

The chain employs TRBV29-1 and TRBJ1-2, with 10 bases fitting TRBD1. From germline, CDR1 is SQVTM and CDR2 ANQGSEA. The CDR3 runs 15 residues. Trimming took 3 bases from V and 4 from J; bases not matched to a gene: 8. CDR3 amino acids: CSVDGGQGTIYGYTF. CDR3 nucleotides: TGCAGCGTTGACGGGGGACAGGGGACCATCTATGGCTACACCTTC.

V is TRBV5-6 and J is TRBJ2-5; D ambiguous. The CDR3 sequence is 13 residues long. Germline values: CDR1 SGHDT, CDR2 YYEEEE. V lost 4 bases and J lost 5, with 12 bases in between. The DNA for the CDR3 is TGTGCCAGCAGCGTGGACGGTTGGGAGACCCAGTACTTC. This encodes CASSVDGWETQYF.

J is TRBJ2-2 and V is TRBV11-2, with no clear D. The V and J ends lost 1 base and 6 bases respectively, with 9 bases between them. Germline V lookup: CDR1 SGHAT, CDR2 FQNNGV. The CDR3 covers 14 residues. CDR3 DNA: TGTGCCAGCAGCTTAGCCAAGAAGCCCGGGGAGCTGTTTTTT. Translation gives CASSLAKKPGELFF. Using reference TRBV11-2 and TRBJ2-2 for the parts outside the CDR3, the full variable domain is EAGVAQSPRYKIIEKRQSVAFWCNPISGHATLYWYQQILGQGPKLLIQFQNNGVVDDSQLPKDRFSAERLKGVDSTLKIQPAKLEDSAVYLCASSLAKKPGELFFGEGSRLTVL.

V gene TRBV6-2 or TRBV6-3 combines with J gene TRBJ2-4; D is perhaps TRBD1 (6 bases). Germline CDR1 MNHEY, CDR2 SVGEGT. Trimming removed 5 bases from V and 6 bases from J, with 14 bases in between. This CDR3 comprises 14 residues. The CDR3 bases are TGTGCCAGCAGTGTGCGGACAGTCCTAAACATTCAGTACTTC. Translating it yields CASSVRTVLNIQYF.